One and the same sample provided the 12 T cell receptor beta chains below, sequenced in a study of T cells after yellow fever vaccination. A single record per CDR3 protein comes from TCRdb applying MiXCR to the 5' RACE reads. The profile shows 250,000 or so distinct CDR3 sequences, approximately 6.8% of them singletons. The specimen comprised CD4+ T cells sorted from PBMCs, sampled on the day of the yellow fever booster vaccination. The receptors derive from a man aged 25-45 years who received the YFV17D yellow fever vaccine.

Ten or more counts support this clonotype. The chain joins TRBV10-3 to TRBJ2-1; TRBD2 matches 13 bases. Germline CDR1 is ENHRY and CDR2 is SYGVKD. The CDR3 totals 12 residues. V trimming: 11 bases; J trimming: 9 bases; junction bases outside the gene matches: 4. The DNA of the CDR3 is TGTGCCGCCGGGACTAGCGGGACTGAGCAGTTCTTC. Translation gives CAAGTSGTEQFF.

This clonotype came up many times. The V gene is TRBV29-1, the J gene TRBJ2-1; TRBD2 matches at 7 bases. The V gene's germline CDR1 is SQVTM and CDR2 ANQGSEA. This CDR3 comprises 14 residues. V gave up 4 bases and J gave up 3 bases; unmatched junction bases: 6. The DNA of the CDR3 is TGCAGCGTTGCCACGGGAGGTAACTACAATGAGCAGTTCTTC. It translates to CSVATGGNYNEQFF.

The rearrangement links TRBV15 to TRBJ1-1; D is unclear. With 3 bases removed from V and 1 base from J, the gap between germline ends came to 9 bases. The V gene's germline CDR1 is LNHNV and CDR2 YYDKDF (reference sequence). This CDR3 region has 14 residues. The CDR3, as DNA: TGTGCCACCAGCAGCGGACCGACGAACACTGAAGCTTTCTTT. It is translated as CATSSGPTNTEAFF. Drawing the rest from reference TRBV15 and TRBJ1-1, the complete variable domain is DAMVIQNPRYQVTQFGKPVTLSCSQTLNHNVMYWYQQKSSQAPKLLFHYYDKDFNNEADTPDNFQSRRPNTSFCFLDIRSPGLGDTAMYLCATSSGPTNTEAFFGQGTRLTVV.

There are many counts of this clonotype. The V call is TRBV28, the J call TRBJ1-5; D is undetermined. V lost 7 bases and J lost 0, with 4 bases in between. This CDR3 contains 12 residues. Looked up from germline, CDR1 is MDHEN and CDR2 is SYDVKM. CDR3 loop: CASIGSNQPQHF. The CDR3 nucleotides read TGTGCCAGCATCGGTAGCAATCAGCCCCAGCATTTT.

This clonotype was counted only a few times. The rearrangement uses TRBV7-2 and TRBJ2-1; 8 bases are a match to TRBD1. The germline gives CDR1 SGHTA, CDR2 FQGNSA. The CDR3 is 16 amino acids. The junction had 13 bases not matched to a gene; V was cut back by 5 bases and J by 7 bases. This CDR3 is CASSNQGAIIGNEQFF. CDR3 sequence (DNA): TGTGCCAGCAGCAACCAGGGGGCGATTATCGGGAATGAGCAGTTCTTC.

This clonotype was seen a handful of times. V and J are TRBV5-1 and TRBJ2-1; D might be TRBD2 (6 bases). Trimming took off 4 bases at V and 1 base at J, with 18 bases between the two ends. From germline, CDR1 is SGHRS and CDR2 YFSETQ. The CDR3 runs 17 residues. CDR3 sequence: CASSLEPGVTSYNEQFF. CDR3 DNA sequence: TGCGCCAGCAGCCTAGAACCGGGAGTGACATCCTACAATGAGCAGTTCTTC. Full variable domain (outside the CDR3, taken from reference TRBV5-1 and TRBJ2-1): KAGVTQTPRYLIKTRGQQVTLSCSPISGHRSVSWYQQTPGQGLQFLFEYFSETQRNKGNFPGRFSGRQFSNSRSEMNVSTLELGDSALYLCASSLEPGVTSYNEQFFGPGTRLTVL.

This clonotype was seen a few times. The rearrangement links TRBV20-1 to TRBJ2-3; the D gene is possibly TRBD2 (6 bases). Per germline, CDR1 DFQATT and CDR2 SNEGSKA (reference sequence). The CDR3 totals 13 residues. The V end lost 5 bases, the J end lost 8 bases, and 17 bases lay between the germline ends. The CDR3 DNA sequence: TGCAGTGCTCCTTTAGACTGGGAGGTTACGCAGTATTTT. Translated, it gives CSAPLDWEVTQYF.

The genes are TRBV18 and TRBJ2-6, with 8 bases lining up with TRBD1. There are 16 residues in the CDR3. The junction had 3 bases not matched to a gene; V was cut back by 3 bases and J by 2 bases. CDR1 and CDR2 from the germline V gene are KGHSH and LQKENI. The CDR3 bases are TGTGCCAGCTCACCCTCAGGGGGCGCTGGGGCCAACGTCCTGACTTTC. Protein sequence: CASSPSGGAGANVLTF. The variable domain in full, with the rest retrieved from reference TRBV18 and TRBJ2-6, is NAGVMQNPRHLVRRRGQEARLRCSPMKGHSHVYWYRQLPEEGLKFMVYLQKENIIDESGMPKERFSAEFPKEGPSILRIQQVVRGDSAAYFCASSPSGGAGANVLTFGAGSRLTVL.

This clonotype was counted at least ten times. The gene calls are TRBV9 and TRBJ2-5; D might be TRBD1 or TRBD2, each matching 5 bases. This CDR3 is built from 14 residues. From germline, CDR1 is SGDLS and CDR2 YYNGEE. V was cut by 4 bases and J by 3 bases, with 13 bases left in between. CDR3 coding DNA: TGTGCCAGCAGCCCCCGGGACCGTAAAGAGACCCAGTACTTC. Encoded protein: CASSPRDRKETQYF.

This clonotype was counted between two and nine times. The chain couples TRBV6-2 or TRBV6-3 to TRBJ1-1, with D perhaps TRBD1 (5 bases). The CDR3 has 13 residues. V lost 3 bases and J 4 bases, leaving 9 bases between the germline ends. CDR1 and CDR2 from the germline V gene are MNHEY and SVGEGT. The CDR3 here is CASSYDGGTEAFF. CDR3 nucleotide sequence: TGTGCCAGCAGTTATGACGGGGGCACTGAAGCTTTCTTT.

The gene calls are TRBV7-2 and TRBJ2-5, with D tentatively TRBD1 (6 bases). V gave up 6 bases and J gave up 5 bases, with 16 bases separating them. The CDR3 is made up of 14 amino acids. CDR1 is SGHTA and CDR2 is FQGNSA in the germline V gene. In nucleotides, the CDR3 is TGTGCCAGCAGTGGGGGCCTACCGAGGGAGACCCAGTACTTC. Translating it yields CASSGGLPRETQYF.

This clonotype was seen a handful of times. CDR3 in amino acids: CASSPNRSGRTGELFF. The CDR3 coding sequence is TGTGCCAGCTCACCAAATAGGAGCGGGAGAACCGGGGAGCTGTTTTTT. The chain links TRBV18 to TRBJ2-2; 8 nucleotides match TRBD2. Germline CDR1 is KGHSH and CDR2 is LQKENI. V dropped 2 bases and J dropped 5; count of bases not matched to a gene: 7. The CDR3 runs to 16 residues.